These T cell receptor beta chains were read from a single sample in a study of blood T cell repertoires in COVID-19. The method was immunoSEQ multiplex PCR; TCRdb's version includes in-frame clones alone and lacks a portion of them. There are 350,000 to 450,000 clones in the sample; roughly 90% occur only once, and over 1% lies in the top ten. Source material: peripheral blood. Source of these receptors: a man between 40 and 49 years old with acute or convalescent COVID-19. Each CDR3 is given with its conserved first and last residue. A D gene is named only where the DNA matches it firmly. A clone size is listed for some rows: how often the clone was seen (once, few, many), or a class if it is expanded.

V gene	J gene	clone size	D gene	CDR3 DNA	CDR3 protein
TRBV5-4	TRBJ1-2	-	TRBD1	TGTGCCAGCAGCCAGGAGGGACAGGGCCGGGGCTACACCTTC	CASSQEGQGRGYTF
TRBV6-2/TRBV6-3	TRBJ2-6	-	TRBD2	TGTGCCAGCAGTTACGAGATTGGGGGGGATGGGGCCAACGTCCTGACTTTC	CASSYEIGGDGANVLTF
TRBV7-2	TRBJ1-1	-	-	TGTGCCAGCAGCTTAGAGATACGGGGAACGAACACTGAAGCTTTCTTT	CASSLEIRGTNTEAFF
TRBV30	TRBJ2-5	-	-	TGTGCCTGGAGTGAGCAGGGGCCCCAAGAGACCCAGTACTTC	CAWSEQGPQETQYF
TRBV18	TRBJ2-7	-	TRBD2	TGTGCCAGCTCACGCCGGGGACTAGTCTACTACGAGCAGTACTTC	CASSRRGLVYYEQYF
TRBV6-1	TRBJ1-1	few	-	TGTGCCAGCAGTGCTGCGTCGTCAGGTTCATTGGCTGAAGCTTTCTTT	CASSAASSGSLAEAFF
TRBV2	TRBJ1-2	-	TRBD1	TGTGCCAGCAGAGGACAGGGGAACAACTATGGCTACACCTTC	CASRGQGNNYGYTF
TRBV29-1	TRBJ2-5	-	TRBD1	TGCAGCGGTGGGACAGATCGAACCCACCCCCAAGAGACCCAGTACTTC	CSGGTDRTHPQETQYF
TRBV19	TRBJ1-5	-	-	TGTGCCAGTAGTAGCCAACAGAATAGCAATCAGCCCCAGCATTTT	CASSSQQNSNQPQHF
TRBV29-1	TRBJ2-5	-	TRBD1	TGCAGCGGGTACGGGACAGGGGTTGGAGAGACCCAGTACTTC	CSGYGTGVGETQYF
TRBV15	TRBJ1-2	-	-	TGTGCCTCCCAGTTGGGCAGTTCTAACTATGGCTACACCTTC	CASQLGSSNYGYTF
TRBV5-4	TRBJ2-7	-	TRBD2	TGTGCCAGCAGCTTGCGTAGCGGGGGGGGATACGAGCAGTACTTC	CASSLRSGGGYEQYF
TRBV9	TRBJ1-1	-	-	TGTGCCAGCAGCCTTCGGACAGCGCCAAACACTGAAGCTTTCTTT	CASSLRTAPNTEAFF
TRBV6-6	TRBJ1-1	-	-	TGTGCCAGCAGTTACTCTTGGGAGGACACTGAAGCTTTCTTT	CASSYSWEDTEAFF
TRBV15	TRBJ1-5	-	TRBD1	TGTGCCACCAGCAGAGAACGCCCGGGACAGGGGGTCGATCAGCCCCAGCATTTT	CATSRERPGQGVDQPQHF
TRBV6-1	TRBJ1-1	-	TRBD1	TGTGCCAGCAGTGAAGGGGCAGGGGGATTGGCTGAAGCTTTCTTT	CASSEGAGGLAEAFF
TRBV7-9	TRBJ2-2	-	-	TGTGCCAGCAGCTCCATCAGGGCCAGGCCGAACACCGGGGAGCTGTTTTTT	CASSSIRARPNTGELFF
TRBV10-3	TRBJ1-2	-	-	TGTGCCATCAGTGAGTCGATTTTTGGCCGAGTCAGGTTGAGCTATGGCTACACCTTC	CAISESIFGRVRLSYGYTF
TRBV3-1/TRBV3-2	TRBJ2-3	-	TRBD1	TGTGCCAGCAGCCAAAGGGACAGGGGGATGCAGTATTTT	CASSQRDRGMQYF
TRBV7-2	TRBJ2-3	few	TRBD2	TGTGCCAGCAGCCCGAGCGGGGGGGGTGGAGATACGCAGTATTTT	CASSPSGGGGDTQYF
TRBV11-1	TRBJ1-1	-	TRBD1	TGTGCCAGCAGCTCCTGGACAGGGGGCGGTCTGGATGAAGCTTTCTTT	CASSSWTGGGLDEAFF
TRBV27	TRBJ1-2	-	-	TGTGCCAGCAGCCCGGGACGGGGGAACTATGGCTACACCTTC	CASSPGRGNYGYTF
TRBV30	TRBJ2-7	-	TRBD1	TGTGCCTGGAGCGGGACAGACCCCTACGAGCAGTACTTC	CAWSGTDPYEQYF
TRBV11-1	TRBJ2-7	-	TRBD2	TGTGCCAGCGGAGGGACTAGCGGGATCCCTCACTACGAGCAGTACTTC	CASGGTSGIPHYEQYF
TRBV4-3	TRBJ2-1	few	TRBD2	TGCGCCAGCAGCCAAGATTCGGCTAGCGGGGCCAATGAGCAGTTCTTC	CASSQDSASGANEQFF
TRBV19	TRBJ2-7	-	TRBD2	TGTGCCAGTAGTACGACGAAAATGACTAGCGGGGCCTACGAGCAGTACTTC	CASSTTKMTSGAYEQYF